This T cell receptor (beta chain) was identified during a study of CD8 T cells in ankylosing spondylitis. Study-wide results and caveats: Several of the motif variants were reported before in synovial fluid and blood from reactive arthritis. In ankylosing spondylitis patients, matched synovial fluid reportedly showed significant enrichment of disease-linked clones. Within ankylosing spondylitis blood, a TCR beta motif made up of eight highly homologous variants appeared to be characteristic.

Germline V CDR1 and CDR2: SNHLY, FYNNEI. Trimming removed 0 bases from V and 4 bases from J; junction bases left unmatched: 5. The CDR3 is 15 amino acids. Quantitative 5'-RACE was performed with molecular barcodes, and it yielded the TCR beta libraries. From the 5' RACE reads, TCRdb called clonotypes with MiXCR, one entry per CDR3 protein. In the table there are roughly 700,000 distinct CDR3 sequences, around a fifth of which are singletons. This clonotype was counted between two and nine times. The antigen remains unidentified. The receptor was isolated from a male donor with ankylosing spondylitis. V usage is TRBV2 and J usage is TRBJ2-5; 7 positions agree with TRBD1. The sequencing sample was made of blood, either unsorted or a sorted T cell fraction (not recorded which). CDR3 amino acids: CASSEALHRGETQYF. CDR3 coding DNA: TGTGCCAGCAGTGAAGCGCTTCACAGGGGAGAGACCCAGTACTTC. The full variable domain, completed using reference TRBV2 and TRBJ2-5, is EPEVTQTPSHQVTQMGQEVILRCVPISNHLYFYWYRQILGQKVEFLVSFYNNEISEKSEIFDDQFSVERPDGSNFTLKIRSTKLEDSAMYFCASSEALHRGETQYFGPGTRLLVL.